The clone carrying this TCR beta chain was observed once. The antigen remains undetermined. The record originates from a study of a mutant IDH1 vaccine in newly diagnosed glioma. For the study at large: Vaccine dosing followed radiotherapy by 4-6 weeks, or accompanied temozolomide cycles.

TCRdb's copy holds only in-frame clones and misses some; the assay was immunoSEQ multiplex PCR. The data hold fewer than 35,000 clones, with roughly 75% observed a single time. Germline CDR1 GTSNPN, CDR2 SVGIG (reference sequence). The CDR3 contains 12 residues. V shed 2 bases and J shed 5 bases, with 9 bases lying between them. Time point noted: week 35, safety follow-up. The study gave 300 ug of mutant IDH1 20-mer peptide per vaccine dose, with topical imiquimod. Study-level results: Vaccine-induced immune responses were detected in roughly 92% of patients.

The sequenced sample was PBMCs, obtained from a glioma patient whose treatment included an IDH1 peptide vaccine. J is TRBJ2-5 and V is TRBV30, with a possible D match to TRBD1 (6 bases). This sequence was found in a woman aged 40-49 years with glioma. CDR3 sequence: CAWSRQGETQYF. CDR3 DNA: TGTGCCTGGAGTCGCCAGGGGGAGACCCAGTACTTC.